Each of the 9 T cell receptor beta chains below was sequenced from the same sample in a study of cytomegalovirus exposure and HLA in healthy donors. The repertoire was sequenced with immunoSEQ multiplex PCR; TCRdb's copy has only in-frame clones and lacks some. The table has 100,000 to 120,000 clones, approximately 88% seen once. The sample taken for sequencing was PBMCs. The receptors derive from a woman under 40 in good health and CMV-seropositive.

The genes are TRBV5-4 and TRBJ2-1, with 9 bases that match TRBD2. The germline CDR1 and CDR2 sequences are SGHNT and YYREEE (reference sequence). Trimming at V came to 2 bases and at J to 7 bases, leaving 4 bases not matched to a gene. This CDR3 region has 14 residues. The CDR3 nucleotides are TGTGCCAGCAGCTTAGCTAGCGGGGCAAATGAGCAGTTCTTC. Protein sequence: CASSLASGANEQFF.

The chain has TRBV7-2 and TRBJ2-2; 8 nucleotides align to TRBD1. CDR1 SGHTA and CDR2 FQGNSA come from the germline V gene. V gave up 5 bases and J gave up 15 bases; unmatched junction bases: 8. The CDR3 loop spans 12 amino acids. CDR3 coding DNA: TGTGCCAGCAGCCCGGACAGGGTAGTGTTGTTTTTT. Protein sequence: CASSPDRVVLFF.

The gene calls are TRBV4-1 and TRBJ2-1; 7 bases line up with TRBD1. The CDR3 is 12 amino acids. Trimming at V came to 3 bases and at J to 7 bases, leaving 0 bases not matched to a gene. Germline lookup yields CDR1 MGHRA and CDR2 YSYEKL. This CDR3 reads CASSQTGNEQFF. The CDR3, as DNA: TGCGCCAGCAGCCAGACAGGGAATGAGCAGTTCTTC.

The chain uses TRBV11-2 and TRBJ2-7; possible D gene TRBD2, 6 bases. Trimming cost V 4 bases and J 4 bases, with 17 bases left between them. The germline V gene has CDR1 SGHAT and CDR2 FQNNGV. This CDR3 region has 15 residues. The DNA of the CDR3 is TGTGCCAGCAGCTCAGAACCGGGACTTCCATACGAGCAGTACTTC. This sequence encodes CASSSEPGLPYEQYF.

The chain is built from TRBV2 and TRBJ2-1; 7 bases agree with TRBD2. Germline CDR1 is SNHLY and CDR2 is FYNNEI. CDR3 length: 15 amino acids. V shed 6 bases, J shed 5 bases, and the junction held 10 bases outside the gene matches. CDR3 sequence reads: CASSLSGVIHNEQFF. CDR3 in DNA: TGTGCCAGCAGCCTCAGCGGGGTTATCCACAATGAGCAGTTCTTC. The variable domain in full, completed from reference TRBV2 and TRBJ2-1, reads EPEVTQTPSHQVTQMGQEVILRCVPISNHLYFYWYRQILGQKVEFLVSFYNNEISEKSEIFDDQFSVERPDGSNFTLKIRSTKLEDSAMYFCASSLSGVIHNEQFFGPGTRLTVL.

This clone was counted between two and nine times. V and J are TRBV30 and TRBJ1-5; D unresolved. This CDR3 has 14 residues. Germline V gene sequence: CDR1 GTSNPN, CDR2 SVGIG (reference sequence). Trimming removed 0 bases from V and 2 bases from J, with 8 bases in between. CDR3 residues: CAWSVGGGNQPQHF. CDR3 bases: TGTGCCTGGAGTGTAGGTGGAGGCAATCAGCCCCAGCATTTT.

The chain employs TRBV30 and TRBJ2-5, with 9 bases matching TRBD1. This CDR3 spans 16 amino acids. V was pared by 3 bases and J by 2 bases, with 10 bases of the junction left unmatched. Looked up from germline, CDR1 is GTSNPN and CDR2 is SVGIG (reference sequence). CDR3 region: CAWRAPGTGYQETQYF. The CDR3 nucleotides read TGTGCCTGGAGGGCCCCAGGGACAGGGTATCAAGAGACCCAGTACTTC. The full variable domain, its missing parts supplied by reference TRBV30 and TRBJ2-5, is SQTIHQWPATLVQPVGSPLSLECTVEGTSNPNLYWYRQAAGRGLQLLFYSVGIGQISSEVPQNLSASRPQDRQFILSSKKLLLSDSGFYLCAWRAPGTGYQETQYFGPGTRLLVL.

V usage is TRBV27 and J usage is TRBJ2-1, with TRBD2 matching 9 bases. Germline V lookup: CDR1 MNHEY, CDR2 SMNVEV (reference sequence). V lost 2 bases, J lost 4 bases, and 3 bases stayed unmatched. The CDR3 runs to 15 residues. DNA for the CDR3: TGTGCCAGCAGTTTAGCTAGCGGGAATTACAATGAGCAGTTCTTC. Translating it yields CASSLASGNYNEQFF.

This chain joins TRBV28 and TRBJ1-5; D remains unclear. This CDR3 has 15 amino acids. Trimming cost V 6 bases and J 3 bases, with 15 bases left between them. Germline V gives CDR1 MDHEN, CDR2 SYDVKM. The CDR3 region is CASSPGRIINQPQHF. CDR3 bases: TGTGCCAGCAGCCCTGGGAGAATAATCAATCAGCCCCAGCATTTT.